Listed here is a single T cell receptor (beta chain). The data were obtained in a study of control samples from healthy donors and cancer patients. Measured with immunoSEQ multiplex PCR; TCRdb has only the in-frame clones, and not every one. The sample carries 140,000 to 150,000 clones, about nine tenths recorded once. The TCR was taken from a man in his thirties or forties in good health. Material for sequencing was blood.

The CDR3 nucleotides are TGTGCCAGCAAAAGCGGGAGGGCCAGTTACAATGAGCAGTTCTTC. Encoded protein: CASKSGRASYNEQFF. This chain links TRBV11-2 with TRBJ2-1, with TRBD2 identical over 10 bases. CDR1 is SGHAT and CDR2 is FQNNGV in the germline V gene. CDR3 length: 15 amino acids. V gave up 7 bases and J gave up 4 bases; unmatched junction bases: 7.